This T cell receptor beta chain was sequenced in a study of T cells in Graves' hyperthyroidism and ophthalmopathy. Study-wide context: Peripheral blood was collected at initial diagnosis, before any treatment. Broader study findings: Most thyroid-expanded clonotypes above 0.001 were also found in blood.

TCR beta CDR3 sequences were amplified from RNA transcripts. With the HTBI primer set, the TCR CDR3 went through a first round of RT-PCR. TCRdb re-called the multiplex PCR reads with MiXCR, one entry per CDR3 protein. The table records hundreds of thousands of distinct CDR3 sequences, more than 15% of them present only once. With duration under 3 months, ophthalmopathy was active: Clinical Activity Score at least 3, NOSPECS at least 4. About 10 ml fresh peripheral blood yielded the PBMCs. This CDR3 region has 13 residues. The V gene's germline CDR1 is SGHTS and CDR2 YDEGEE. The V gene lost 0 bases and the J gene lost 5 bases, with 8 bases spanning the gap. This clonotype appeared many times. Its antigen is as yet unknown.

Sequencing was done on a sample of blood. The chain carries TRBV5-8 and TRBJ1-2; the D is unclear. This receptor was taken from a woman between 40 and 50 years old with Graves' ophthalmopathy. The CDR3 region has the DNA TGTGCCAGCAGCTTGGTACAGAGATATGGCTACACCTTC. It yields the protein CASSLVQRYGYTF.